What follows are 30 T cell receptor beta chains derived from one specimen sequenced in a study of shared clonotypes between healthy human individuals. The table came from immunoSEQ multiplex PCR; TCRdb's copy has only in-frame clones and leaves some out. The sample has around 1,900,000 clones, 93% seen once. Naive CD8 cells lacked CD45RO, underwent positive selection for CCR7 and left out terminally differentiated effector memory CD45RA+ cells. Input material: naive CD8+ T cells from PBMCs. These receptor sequences come from a man between 18 and 35 years old in good health. Some clones in this sample may be carry-over from other donors' samples.

The chain recombines TRBV6-4 with TRBJ2-7, with D possibly TRBD1 on 5 matching bases. This CDR3 region has 12 residues. With 7 bases removed from V and 2 bases from J, the gap between germline ends came to 9 bases. CDR1 is MRHNA and CDR2 is SNTAGT in the germline V gene. The CDR3 here is CASTDNPYEQYF. The CDR3 nucleotides are TGTGCCAGCACGGACAACCCCTACGAGCAGTACTTC.

For this clone: Other DNA sequences from this sample encode an identical CDR3 as well. The rearrangement uses TRBV28 and TRBJ1-1; the D gene is possibly TRBD1 (5 bases). From germline, CDR1 is MDHEN and CDR2 SYDVKM. This CDR3 has 14 residues. Trimming stripped 2 bases from V and 0 bases from J, with 7 bases between. The CDR3 reads CASSLRTLNTEAFF. The CDR3 DNA reads as TGTGCCAGCAGTTTAAGGACATTGAACACTGAAGCTTTCTTT.

The rearrangement joins TRBV10-3 to TRBJ1-4, with TRBD1 matching 9 bases. Trimming cost V 7 bases and J 2 bases; bases outside gene matches: 8. Per germline, CDR1 ENHRY and CDR2 SYGVKD. The CDR3 spans 16 residues. In nucleotides, the CDR3 is TGTGCCATCAAGCCCGGGACAGGGTTTACTAATGAAAAACTGTTTTTT. This translates into CAIKPGTGFTNEKLFF.

The genes are TRBV6-5 and TRBJ2-7; D is uncertain. Germline V gene lookup returns CDR1 MNHEY and CDR2 SVGAGI. V was pared by 2 bases and J by 2 bases, with 10 bases between. This CDR3 is 14 amino acids long. The DNA for the CDR3 is TGTGCCAGCAGTTACAGGACGCCGGCCTACGAGCAGTACTTC. Its translation: CASSYRTPAYEQYF.

This sequence joins TRBV14 and TRBJ1-2; unclear D gene. V gave up 3 bases and J gave up 6 bases, with 17 bases separating them. CDR1 and CDR2 from the germline V gene are SGHDN and FVKESK. This CDR3 is 15 amino acids long. The CDR3 protein is CASSHWTDLTDGYTF. The DNA for the CDR3 is TGTGCCAGCAGCCACTGGACTGACTTAACGGATGGCTACACCTTC.

The chain has TRBV7-8 and TRBJ2-3; D gene ambiguous. Germline CDR1 reads SGHVS; CDR2 reads FQNEAQ. CDR3 length: 15 residues. V was shortened by 3 bases and J by 4 bases, with 14 bases between the two germline ends. CDR3 DNA: TGTGCCAGCAGCTTGTTTAGGGATAGTCCAGATACGCAGTATTTT. Protein sequence: CASSLFRDSPDTQYF.

This sequence joins TRBV11-2 and TRBJ1-2; 7 bases line up with TRBD1. The CDR3 is 17 residues long. V gave up 2 bases and J gave up 4 bases; unmatched junction bases: 13. Germline values: CDR1 SGHAT, CDR2 FQNNGV. The chain's CDR3 is CASSLTRGTAAIYGYTF. The CDR3 DNA sequence: TGTGCCAGCAGCTTAACCCGTGGGACAGCGGCTATCTATGGCTACACCTTC.

This clone was detected once. The CDR3 DNA follows: TGTGCCAGTAGCCACACCCCAGGGGTGAACACTGAAGCTTTCTTT. Its translation: CASSHTPGVNTEAFF. The chain combines TRBV19 with TRBJ1-1; weak D call: TRBD1 (6 bases). CDR3 length: 15 residues. V lost 6 bases, J lost 0 bases, and 14 bases lay in between. Germline loops: CDR1 LNHDA, CDR2 SQIVND (reference sequence).

In the case of this clone: The same CDR3 arises from other DNA sequences in this sample as well. The rearrangement uses TRBV2 and TRBJ2-1; perhaps TRBD2 as D (5 bases). The CDR3 runs to 15 residues. V shed 2 bases and J shed 0 bases, with 8 bases lying between them. The germline gives CDR1 SNHLY, CDR2 FYNNEI. CDR3 protein: CASSERTPSYNEQFF. CDR3 DNA sequence: TGTGCCAGCAGTGAAAGGACTCCCTCCTACAATGAGCAGTTCTTC.

This sequence joins TRBV25-1 and TRBJ2-5, with 9 bases identical to TRBD1. Germline values: CDR1 MGHDK, CDR2 SYGVNS. The CDR3 spans 16 residues. V dropped 4 bases and J dropped 0; count of bases not matched to a gene: 6. The CDR3 here is CASSARTGVNQETQYF. CDR3 DNA sequence: TGTGCCAGCAGTGCACGGACAGGGGTAAACCAAGAGACCCAGTACTTC. Full variable domain (outside the CDR3, taken from reference TRBV25-1 and TRBJ2-5): EADIYQTPRYLVIGTGKKITLECSQTMGHDKMYWYQQDPGMELHLIHYSYGVNSTEKGDLSSESTVSRIRTEHFPLTLESARPSHTSQYLCASSARTGVNQETQYFGPGTRLLVL.

The V and J genes are TRBV7-9 and TRBJ1-1; weak D call: TRBD1 (6 bases). This CDR3 comprises 11 residues. The germline V gene encodes CDR1 SEHNR and CDR2 FQNEAQ (reference sequence). The germline V and J ends were trimmed by 6 bases and 7 bases, with 9 bases remaining between them. CDR3 nucleotides: TGTGCCAGCAGGGGGGGCCATGAAGCTTTCTTT. Translating it yields CASRGGHEAFF.

This chain links TRBV2 with TRBJ1-3, with no clear D. The CDR3 has 14 amino acids. V was clipped by 6 bases and J by 0 bases, with 9 bases between them. Looked up from germline, CDR1 is SNHLY and CDR2 is FYNNEI. This CDR3 is CASSEHLSGNTIYF. The DNA of the CDR3 is TGTGCCAGCAGCGAACACCTCTCTGGAAACACCATATATTTT.

This chain links TRBV28 with TRBJ1-4, with a tentative D call TRBD1 (5 bases). Trimming pared 5 bases from V and 6 bases from J, leaving 16 bases between. The CDR3 has 15 residues. Germline V gene data show CDR1 as MDHEN and CDR2 as SYDVKM. In nucleotides, the CDR3 is TGTGCCAGCAGTGGGGCTCGGGGAAGGGATGAAAAACTGTTTTTT. It is translated as CASSGARGRDEKLFF.

The chain recombines TRBV9 with TRBJ2-3; D unresolved. V was pared by 0 bases and J by 3 bases, with 8 bases between. Germline V gene sequence: CDR1 SGDLS, CDR2 YYNGEE. The CDR3 runs 14 residues. CDR3 amino acids: CASSVGVATDTQYF. The CDR3, as DNA: TGTGCCAGCAGCGTAGGGGTAGCTACAGATACGCAGTATTTT.

The rearrangement links TRBV4-1 to TRBJ2-3, with unresolved D. Germline V gives CDR1 MGHRA, CDR2 YSYEKL. CDR3 length: 15 amino acids. V gave up 3 bases and J gave up 8 bases, with 18 bases separating them. The CDR3 DNA is TGCGCCAGCAGCCAGGTCGGTAGCCCCCTTGGTACGCAGTATTTT. Amino acid sequence: CASSQVGSPLGTQYF.

The J gene is TRBJ2-7, the V gene TRBV6-5, with D perhaps TRBD1 (6 bases). Germline-derived CDR1 and CDR2 are MNHEY and SVGAGI. V lost 0 bases to trimming and J lost 7 bases, with 16 bases between them. The CDR3 totals 15 residues. The CDR3 coding sequence is TGTGCCAGCAGTTACTCGAAGTGGCTAAGGGGGGAGCAGTACTTC. Encoded protein: CASSYSKWLRGEQYF.

V usage is TRBV4-3 and J usage is TRBJ2-3, with 10 bases lining up with TRBD2. Per the germline V gene, CDR1 is LGHNA and CDR2 is YSLEER. V was pared by 0 bases and J by 6 bases, with 12 bases of the junction left unmatched. This CDR3 spans 18 amino acids. CDR3 sequence reads: CASSQDVGLAGEVDTQYF. DNA for the CDR3: TGCGCCAGCAGCCAAGATGTCGGCCTAGCGGGAGAAGTTGATACGCAGTATTTT.

The chain combines TRBV2 with TRBJ2-1, with D tentatively TRBD2 (5 bases). The ends were cut back, 10 bases at V and 0 bases at J, with 13 bases in the middle. CDR1 SNHLY and CDR2 FYNNEI come from the germline V gene. The CDR3 contains 14 residues. CDR3 sequence reads: CATRGDSSYNEQFF. As DNA, the CDR3 is TGTGCCACCCGGGGAGATAGCTCCTACAATGAGCAGTTCTTC. Full variable domain (outside the CDR3, taken from reference TRBV2 and TRBJ2-1): EPEVTQTPSHQVTQMGQEVILRCVPISNHLYFYWYRQILGQKVEFLVSFYNNEISEKSEIFDDQFSVERPDGSNFTLKIRSTKLEDSAMYFCATRGDSSYNEQFFGPGTRLTVL.

This rearrangement joins TRBV4-1 to TRBJ1-4; the match to TRBD1 covers 7 bases. V trimming: 4 bases; J trimming: 8 bases; junction bases outside the gene matches: 13. Germline CDR1 MGHRA, CDR2 YSYEKL. The CDR3 contains 16 residues. CDR3 loop: CASSPRQGSAEEKLFF. CDR3 bases: TGCGCCAGCAGCCCTAGACAGGGTTCGGCAGAAGAAAAACTGTTTTTT.

Written as DNA, the CDR3 is TGTGCCAGTAGTTTCCCGACAGGGGGGTCAGAGACCCAGTACTTC. Protein: CASSFPTGGSETQYF. The V call is TRBV19, the J call TRBJ2-5, with TRBD1 identical over 9 bases. CDR3 length equals 15 residues. Germline loops: CDR1 LNHDA, CDR2 SQIVND (reference sequence). The J segment lost 4 bases and the V segment lost 5 bases, leaving 8 bases of the junction unmatched.

This sequence joins TRBV28 and TRBJ2-5; no clear D. V dropped 2 bases and J dropped 0 bases, with 7 bases sitting between them. CDR3 size: 14 residues. The V gene's germline CDR1 is MDHEN and CDR2 SYDVKM. Here the CDR3 reads CASSLRMYQETQYF. The CDR3 nucleotides are TGTGCCAGCAGTTTACGCATGTACCAAGAGACCCAGTACTTC.

CDR3 DNA: TGTGCCAGTAGTATTTGGGGGAGCCTGTACAATGAGCAGTTCTTC. As protein: CASSIWGSLYNEQFF. V and J are TRBV19 and TRBJ2-1, with D possibly called TRBD1 or TRBD2 (5 bases each). CDR3 size: 15 residues. The germline CDR1 and CDR2 sequences are LNHDA and SQIVND (reference sequence). V dropped 3 bases and J dropped 4 bases, with 13 bases sitting between them.

The chain couples TRBV4-1 to TRBJ2-7; D assignment may be TRBD1 or TRBD2 (5 bases each). The ends were cut back, 1 base at V and 0 bases at J, with 10 bases in the middle. This CDR3 is built from 15 residues. The germline V gene encodes CDR1 MGHRA and CDR2 YSYEKL. The CDR3 here is CASSQGGYLSYEQYF. The CDR3 DNA reads TGCGCCAGCAGCCAAGGGGGGTACCTCTCCTACGAGCAGTACTTC.

V is TRBV27 and J is TRBJ2-2, with D perhaps TRBD1 or TRBD2 (5 bases each). Germline V gives CDR1 MNHEY, CDR2 SMNVEV (reference sequence). Deletions cut 3 bases from V and 4 bases from J, with 12 bases between. The CDR3 is 15 amino acids. The CDR3 loop reads CASSLGPGPTGELFF. CDR3 bases: TGTGCCAGCAGTTTGGGTCCGGGGCCCACCGGGGAGCTGTTTTTT.

The V call is TRBV15, the J call TRBJ2-7, with 9 bases fitting TRBD2. The CDR3 sequence is 16 residues long. Per the germline V gene, CDR1 is LNHNV and CDR2 is YYDKDF (reference sequence). V lost 1 base to trimming and J lost 0 bases; unmatched junction nucleotides: 4. CDR3 nucleotide sequence: TGTGCCACCAGCAGAGGTCTAGCGGGATTCTCCTACGAGCAGTACTTC. It codes for CATSRGLAGFSYEQYF.

The chain uses TRBV4-2 and TRBJ2-2; 14 nucleotides match TRBD2. Germline assignment: CDR1 LGHNA and CDR2 YNFKEQ. This CDR3 is built from 19 residues. The ends lost 2 bases at V and 6 bases at J; junction bases unmatched: 11. The CDR3 loop reads CASSQHYRPGLAGAGELFF. CDR3 in DNA: TGTGCCAGCAGCCAACACTATCGTCCGGGACTAGCGGGAGCCGGGGAGCTGTTTTTT.

This chain uses TRBV6-5 with TRBJ2-2; D ambiguous. CDR3 length: 12 residues. Trimming took off 7 bases at V and 6 bases at J, with 9 bases between the two ends. CDR1 and CDR2 (germline): MNHEY, SVGAGI. CDR3 coding DNA: TGTGCCAGCACCGCAGTGGCCGGGGAGCTGTTTTTT. Its translation: CASTAVAGELFF.

This CDR3 is CASRRLDSNQPQHF. As DNA, the CDR3 is TGTGCCAGCCGGAGACTGGATAGCAATCAGCCCCAGCATTTT. V gene TRBV28 combines with J gene TRBJ1-5; D remains unclear. The CDR3 contains 14 residues. Trimming took off 8 bases at V and 0 bases at J, with 11 bases between the two ends. The germline V gene encodes CDR1 MDHEN and CDR2 SYDVKM.

This sequence joins TRBV7-3 and TRBJ2-5; possibly TRBD1 for D (6 bases). Germline-derived CDR1 and CDR2 are SGHTA and FQGTGA. V was shortened by 5 bases and J by 3 bases, with 16 bases between the two germline ends. This CDR3 has 15 residues. The DNA for the CDR3 is TGTGCCAGCAGCCTTACCGGGACACAAAAAGAGACCCAGTACTTC. Protein: CASSLTGTQKETQYF.

The chain carries TRBV20-1 and TRBJ1-1; D might be TRBD1 (6 bases). This CDR3 contains 11 residues. Trimming shortened V by 4 bases and J by 4 bases, and 7 bases separated the two germline ends. CDR1 DFQATT and CDR2 SNEGSKA come from the germline V gene (reference sequence). The CDR3 loop reads CSAIRGTEAFF. CDR3 coding DNA: TGCAGTGCTATCAGGGGCACTGAAGCTTTCTTT.